This T cell receptor (beta chain) was identified in a study of cytomegalovirus exposure and HLA in healthy donors. Trimming at V came to 6 bases and at J to 0 bases, leaving 8 bases not matched to a gene. This CDR3 contains 15 residues. The germline V gene has CDR1 MDHEN and CDR2 SYDVKM. In the case of this clone: Its antigen is as yet unknown.

Study-wide findings and caveats: Fewer N-insertions (relative to the roughly 730-donor mean) were reportedly seen in an Asian-associated ancestry cluster in a later analysis. A later analysis linked a missense variant in DCLRE1C to the trimming of TCR beta V and J genes.

Amplification used 60 Vbeta primers and 13 Jbeta primers. Data came from immunoSEQ multiplex PCR; TCRdb stores just in-frame clones and leaves some out. The repertoire holds approximately 220,000 clones, with roughly four fifths as singletons. The clonotype originates from a girl aged 10 to 17 in good health and CMV-seronegative. Sequencing input: PBMCs. This rearrangement joins TRBV28 to TRBJ2-7; 7 bases map to TRBD1. The CDR3 region is CASRPTGVDSYEQYF. Written as DNA, the CDR3 is TGTGCCAGCAGACCCACAGGGGTTGACTCCTACGAGCAGTACTTC. Full variable domain (remainder filled in from reference TRBV28 and TRBJ2-7): DVKVTQSSRYLVKRTGEKVFLECVQDMDHENMFWYRQDPGLGLRLIYFSYDVKMKEKGDIPEGYSVSREKKERFSLILESASTNQTSMYLCASRPTGVDSYEQYFGPGTRLTVT.